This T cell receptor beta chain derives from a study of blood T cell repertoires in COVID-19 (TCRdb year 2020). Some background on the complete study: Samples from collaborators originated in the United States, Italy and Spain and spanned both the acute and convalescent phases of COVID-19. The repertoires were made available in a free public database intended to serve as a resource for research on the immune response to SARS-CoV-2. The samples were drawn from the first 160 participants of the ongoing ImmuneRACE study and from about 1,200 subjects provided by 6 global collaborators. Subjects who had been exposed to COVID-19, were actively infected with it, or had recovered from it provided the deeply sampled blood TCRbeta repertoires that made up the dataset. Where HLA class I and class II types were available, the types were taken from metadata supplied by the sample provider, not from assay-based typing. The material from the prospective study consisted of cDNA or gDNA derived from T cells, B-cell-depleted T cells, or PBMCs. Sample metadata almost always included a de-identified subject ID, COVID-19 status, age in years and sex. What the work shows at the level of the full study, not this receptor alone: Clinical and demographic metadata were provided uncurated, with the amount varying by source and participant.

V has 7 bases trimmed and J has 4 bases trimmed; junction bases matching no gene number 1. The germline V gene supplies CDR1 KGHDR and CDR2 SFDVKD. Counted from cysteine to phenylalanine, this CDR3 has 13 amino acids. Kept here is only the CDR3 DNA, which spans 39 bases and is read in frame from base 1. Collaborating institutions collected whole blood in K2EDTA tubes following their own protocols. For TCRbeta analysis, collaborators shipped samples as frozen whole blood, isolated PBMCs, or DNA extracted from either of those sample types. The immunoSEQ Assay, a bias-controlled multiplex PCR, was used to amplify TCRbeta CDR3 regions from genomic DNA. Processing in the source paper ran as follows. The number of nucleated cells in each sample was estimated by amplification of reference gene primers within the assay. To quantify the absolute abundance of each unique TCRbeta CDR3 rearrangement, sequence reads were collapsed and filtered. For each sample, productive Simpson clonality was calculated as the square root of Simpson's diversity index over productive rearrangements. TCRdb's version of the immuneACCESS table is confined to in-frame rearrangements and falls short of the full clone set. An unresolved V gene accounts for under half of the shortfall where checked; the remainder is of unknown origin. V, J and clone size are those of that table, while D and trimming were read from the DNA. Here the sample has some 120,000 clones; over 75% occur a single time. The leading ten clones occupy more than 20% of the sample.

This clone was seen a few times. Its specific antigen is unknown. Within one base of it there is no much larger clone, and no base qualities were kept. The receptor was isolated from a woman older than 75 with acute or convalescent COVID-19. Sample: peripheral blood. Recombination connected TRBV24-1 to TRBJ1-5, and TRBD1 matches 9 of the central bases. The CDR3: CATRGQGNQPQHF. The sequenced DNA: TGTGCCACCAGGGGACAGGGTAATCAGCCCCAGCATTTT.